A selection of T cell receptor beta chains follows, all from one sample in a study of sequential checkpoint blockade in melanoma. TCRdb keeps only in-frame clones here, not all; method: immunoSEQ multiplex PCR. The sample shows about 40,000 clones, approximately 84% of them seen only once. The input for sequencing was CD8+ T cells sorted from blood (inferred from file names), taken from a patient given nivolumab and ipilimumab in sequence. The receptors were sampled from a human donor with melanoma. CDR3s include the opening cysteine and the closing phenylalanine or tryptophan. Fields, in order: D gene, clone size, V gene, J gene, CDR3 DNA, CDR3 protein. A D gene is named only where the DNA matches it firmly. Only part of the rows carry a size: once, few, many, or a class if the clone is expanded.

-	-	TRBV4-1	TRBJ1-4	TGCGCCAGCAGCCAAGCGCCGGCACAGTTTAATGAAAAACTGTTTTTT	CASSQAPAQFNEKLFF
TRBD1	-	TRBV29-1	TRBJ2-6	TGCAGCGTTTCGGGGGACAGGGATTCTGGGGCCAACGTCCTGACTTTC	CSVSGDRDSGANVLTF
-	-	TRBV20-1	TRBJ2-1	TGCGGGGCGGCGGAGTACAATGAGCAGTTCTTC	CGAAEYNEQFF
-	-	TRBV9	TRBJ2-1	TGTGCCAGCAGCCTTGATGGGTCGGGTGAGCAGTTCTTC	CASSLDGSGEQFF
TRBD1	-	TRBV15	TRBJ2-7	TGTGCCACCAGCAGGGGACTTGGACAGGGCGAGCAGTACTTC	CATSRGLGQGEQYF
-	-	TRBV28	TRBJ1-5	TGTGCCAGCAGCCCTCCCGAGCATTTT	CASSPPEHF
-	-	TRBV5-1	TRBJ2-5	TGCGCCAGCAGCTTCAACCAAGAGACCCAGTACTTC	CASSFNQETQYF
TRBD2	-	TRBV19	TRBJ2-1	TGTGCCAGTCGAGAGGGAGGGCCGGGTGAGCAGTTCTTC	CASREGGPGEQFF
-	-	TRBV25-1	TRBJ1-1	TGTGCCAGCAGTGGCCTGACAGCTGAAGCTTTCTTT	CASSGLTAEAFF
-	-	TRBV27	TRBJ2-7	TGTGCCAGCAGTTTAACCGCCTTCGGCTCCTACGAGCAGTACTTC	CASSLTAFGSYEQYF
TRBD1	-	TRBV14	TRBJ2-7	TGTGCCAGCAGCCACCAGACCGGGACAGGGGCTAACGAGCAGTACTTC	CASSHQTGTGANEQYF
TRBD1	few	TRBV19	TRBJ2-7	TGTGCCAGTAGTCCGGGACAGGACCACTACGAGCAGTACTTC	CASSPGQDHYEQYF
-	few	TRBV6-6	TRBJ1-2	TGTGCCAGCAGTTACGGGAATTACAGGGCCAGGTATGGCTACACCTTC	CASSYGNYRARYGYTF
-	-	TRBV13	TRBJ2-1	TGTGCCAGCAGCTTAGGCGCGGGGTTGGACAATGAGCAGTTCTTC	CASSLGAGLDNEQFF
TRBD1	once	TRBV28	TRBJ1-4	TGTGCCAGCAGTTTGGGGACAGTTGCTAGTGAAAAACTGTTTTTT	CASSLGTVASEKLFF
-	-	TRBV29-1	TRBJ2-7	TGCAGCGTTGAGGGGCGGGGGCCCACCTACGAGCAGTACTTC	CSVEGRGPTYEQYF
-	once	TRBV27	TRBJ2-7	TGTGCCAGCAGTCCTATAGACAGGACCTACGAGCAGTACTTC	CASSPIDRTYEQYF
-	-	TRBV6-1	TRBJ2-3	TGTGCCAGCAGTGAACTTGTCGGGATGGGCACAGATACGCAGTATTTT	CASSELVGMGTDTQYF
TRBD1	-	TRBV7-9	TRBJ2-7	TGTGCCAGCAGCCGGCCGGGACAGACCTACGAGCAGTACTTC	CASSRPGQTYEQYF
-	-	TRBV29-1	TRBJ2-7	TGCAGCGTTGAAGAACAGGACTCCTACGAGCAGTACTTC	CSVEEQDSYEQYF
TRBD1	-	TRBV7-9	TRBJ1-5	TGTGCCAGCAGCTTACCAGGGGGAAATCAGCCCCAGCATTTT	CASSLPGGNQPQHF
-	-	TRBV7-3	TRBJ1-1	TGTGCCAGCAGCTTATGGGGCAGCATGAACACTGAAGCTTTCTTT	CASSLWGSMNTEAFF
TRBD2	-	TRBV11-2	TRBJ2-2	TGTGCCAGCAGCTTTGCGGGGGACACCGGGGAGCTGTTTTTT	CASSFAGDTGELFF
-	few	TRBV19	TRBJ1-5	TGTGCCAGTACCGCAGGGGGCAATCAGCCCCAGCATTTT	CASTAGGNQPQHF